These 18 T cell receptor beta chains were sequenced from one sample in a study of blood T cell repertoires in COVID-19. Profiling relied on immunoSEQ multiplex PCR, and the TCRdb table lists in-frame clones only, not all of them. This sample has fewer than 45,000 clones, with about 90% found just once. The sample consisted of peripheral blood. Receptors were obtained from a woman aged 30 to 39 in a cohort sampled during active COVID-19.

In DNA, the CDR3 is TGTGCCAGCAGTTTAACGTCTACTTACGAGCAGTACTTC. This gives the protein CASSLTSTYEQYF. This chain links TRBV12-3 or TRBV12-4 with TRBJ2-7; no clear D. Trimming stripped 2 bases from V and 4 bases from J, with 9 bases between. The CDR3 covers 13 residues.

The genes are TRBV23-1 and TRBJ2-1, with D maybe TRBD2 (5 bases). TRBV23-1 belongs to the ORF category, with a function that is uncertain. The CDR3 extends over 22 amino acids. The germline V and J ends were trimmed by 0 bases and 1 base, with 28 bases remaining between them. DNA for the CDR3: TGCGCCAGCAGTCAATCGAAGGTCGGCAGGCCTTTAGCGTGTCGTTCCTACAATGAGCAGTTCTTC. Its translation: CASSQSKVGRPLACRSYNEQFF.

The CDR3 here is CASSLVGQAFNGYTF. CDR3 DNA: TGTGCCAGCAGCTTGGTTGGACAGGCCTTCAATGGCTACACCTTC. The chain employs TRBV5-5 and TRBJ1-2, with 7 nucleotides matching TRBD1. This CDR3 comprises 15 residues. The V segment lost 0 bases and the J segment 6 bases; nucleotides outside the gene matches: 8. Germline lookup yields CDR1 SGHKS and CDR2 YYEKEE (reference sequence).

V is TRBV2 and J is TRBJ2-7, with 11 bases aligning to TRBD2. V trimming: 5 bases; J trimming: 11 bases; junction bases outside the gene matches: 5. From germline, CDR1 is SNHLY and CDR2 FYNNEI. There are 12 residues in the CDR3. CDR3 amino acids: CASSQGLAAKYF. Written as DNA, the CDR3 is TGTGCCAGCAGTCAGGGACTAGCGGCTAAGTACTTC. The full variable domain, its missing parts supplied by reference TRBV2 and TRBJ2-7, is EPEVTQTPSHQVTQMGQEVILRCVPISNHLYFYWYRQILGQKVEFLVSFYNNEISEKSEIFDDQFSVERPDGSNFTLKIRSTKLEDSAMYFCASSQGLAAKYFGPGTRLTVT.

V usage is TRBV15 and J usage is TRBJ2-4; 9 nucleotides align to TRBD1. The CDR3 loop spans 18 amino acids. Germline trimming cut 6 bases from V and 2 bases from J; bases unmatched to any gene: 14. The germline CDR1 and CDR2 sequences are LNHNV and YYDKDF (reference sequence). CDR3 sequence reads: CATRSLKQGAVSKNIQYF. As DNA, the CDR3 is TGTGCCACCAGGTCCCTTAAACAGGGGGCTGTTTCCAAAAACATTCAGTACTTC. Full variable domain (remainder filled in from reference TRBV15 and TRBJ2-4): DAMVIQNPRYQVTQFGKPVTLSCSQTLNHNVMYWYQQKSSQAPKLLFHYYDKDFNNEADTPDNFQSRRPNTSFCFLDIRSPGLGDTAMYLCATRSLKQGAVSKNIQYFGAGTRLSVL.

The chain links TRBV6-6 to TRBJ1-1, with no clear D. Germline V gives CDR1 MNHNY, CDR2 SVGAGI (reference sequence). This CDR3 is built from 14 residues. The germline V and J ends were trimmed by 3 bases and 2 bases, with 10 bases remaining between them. The CDR3 here is CASSYELANTEAFF. CDR3 sequence (DNA): TGTGCCAGCAGTTATGAACTCGCCAACACTGAAGCTTTCTTT.

Comments on this clone: The sample contains more than one DNA sequence encoding this CDR3. This sequence joins TRBV3-1 (or the pseudogene TRBV3-2) and TRBJ2-1; TRBD2 matches at 9 bases. The CDR3 spans 15 residues. The J segment lost 7 bases and the V segment lost 0 bases, leaving 4 bases of the junction unmatched. Germline values: CDR1 LGHDT, CDR2 YNNKEL (reference sequence). This CDR3 is CASSQEAGGLNEQFF. The CDR3 nucleotides read TGTGCCAGCAGCCAAGAGGCGGGAGGGCTTAATGAGCAGTTCTTC.

The chain has TRBV3-1 (or the pseudogene TRBV3-2) and TRBJ2-1; 14 bases line up with TRBD2. This CDR3 comprises 17 residues. CDR1 is LGHDT and CDR2 is YNNKEL in the germline V gene (reference sequence). Unmatched junction bases numbered 8, after V lost 3 bases and J lost 7 bases. CDR3 amino acids: CASSQAGTSGSLNEQFF. CDR3 bases: TGTGCCAGCAGCCAGGCCGGGACTAGCGGGAGTCTGAATGAGCAGTTCTTC.

This clone was seen more than once but under ten times. The chain has TRBV24-1 and TRBJ1-2; a possible D gene is TRBD1 (6 bases). Deletions cut 5 bases from V and 8 bases from J, with 14 bases between. The CDR3 consists of 13 residues. Per germline, CDR1 KGHDR and CDR2 SFDVKD. The CDR3 sequence: CATSAGVSGGYTF. DNA for the CDR3: TGTGCCACCAGTGCAGGGGTTTCGGGCGGCTACACCTTC.

The chain is built from TRBV5-1 and TRBJ2-3; possibly TRBD2 for D (5 bases). The germline V and J ends were trimmed by 5 bases and 0 bases, with 13 bases remaining between them. This CDR3 region has 15 residues. CDR1 and CDR2 (germline): SGHRS, YFSETQ. In DNA form, the CDR3 reads TGCGCCAGCAGAACCGGGATTGATAGCACAGATACGCAGTATTTT. As protein: CASRTGIDSTDTQYF.

V gene TRBV10-3 combines with J gene TRBJ1-2; tentatively, D is TRBD1 (5 bases). Germline assignment: CDR1 ENHRY and CDR2 SYGVKD. This CDR3 comprises 15 residues. The V gene lost 3 bases and the J gene lost 1 base, with 12 bases spanning the gap. CDR3 protein: CAISERLGGNYGYTF. CDR3 nucleotide sequence: TGTGCCATCAGTGAAAGGCTGGGGGGTAACTATGGCTACACCTTC.

This rearrangement joins TRBV29-1 to TRBJ1-2, with D possibly being TRBD1 (5 bases). CDR1 is SQVTM and CDR2 is ANQGSEA in the germline V gene. The length of the CDR3 is 14 residues. V dropped 3 bases and J dropped 7 bases, with 18 bases sitting between them. In DNA, the CDR3 is TGCAGCGTTGATAACGTGGGGCGCGTGTCTGGCTACACCTTC. This encodes CSVDNVGRVSGYTF.

The gene calls are TRBV28 and TRBJ1-2; weak D call: TRBD1 (6 bases). The germline gives CDR1 MDHEN, CDR2 SYDVKM. The CDR3 covers 13 residues. The CDR3: CATQGHINYGYTF. The CDR3 bases are TGTGCTACCCAGGGACACATTAACTATGGCTACACCTTC.

This chain links TRBV29-1 with TRBJ1-2; D perhaps matches TRBD1 (6 bases). Trimming shortened V by 6 bases and J by 1 base, and 12 bases separated the two germline ends. The germline V gene encodes CDR1 SQVTM and CDR2 ANQGSEA. CDR3 size: 13 residues. In nucleotides, the CDR3 is TGCAGCGTAGAGTGGACAGATAACTATGGCTACACCTTC. Amino acids: CSVEWTDNYGYTF.

DNA for the CDR3: TGTGCCAGCAGTTCCCATCCAGGGACTAGCGGGAATAAAGAGCAGTTCTTC. Its translation: CASSSHPGTSGNKEQFF. The chain combines TRBV27 with TRBJ2-1, with 13 bases fitting TRBD2. Germline V gene data show CDR1 as MNHEY and CDR2 as SMNVEV (reference sequence). This CDR3 is built from 17 residues. V lost 4 bases, J lost 10 bases, and 13 bases stayed unmatched.

This sequence joins TRBV4-3 and TRBJ2-7; D is ambiguous. The CDR3 length is 16 residues. Between the trimmed V and J ends, which lost 0 bases and 4 bases, there was a span of 16 bases. CDR1 LGHNA and CDR2 YSLEER come from the germline V gene. CDR3 DNA sequence: TGCGCCAGCAGCCAAGAAACGTCGTTGGCTCCATACGAGCAGTACTTC. The encoded protein is CASSQETSLAPYEQYF.

V gene TRBV10-3 combines with J gene TRBJ2-1, with D possibly being TRBD1 (6 bases). The germline V gene encodes CDR1 ENHRY and CDR2 SYGVKD. V lost 4 bases and J 3 bases, leaving 13 bases between the germline ends. The CDR3 runs to 15 residues. The CDR3 reads CAISAGGLGYNEQFF. The CDR3 DNA reads as TGTGCCATCAGTGCTGGGGGCCTCGGCTACAATGAGCAGTTCTTC.

Only one count was recorded for this clone. J is TRBJ2-3 and V is TRBV18; 8 positions agree with TRBD2. V shed 2 bases and J 4 bases; nucleotides not matched to a gene: 8. From germline, CDR1 is KGHSH and CDR2 LQKENI. The CDR3 consists of 16 residues. Here the CDR3 DNA reads TGTGCCAGCTCACCAGAAGCGGGAGCCCTCCCAGATACGCAGTATTTT. Protein: CASSPEAGALPDTQYF. The whole variable domain, remainder taken from reference TRBV18 and TRBJ2-3, is NAGVMQNPRHLVRRRGQEARLRCSPMKGHSHVYWYRQLPEEGLKFMVYLQKENIIDESGMPKERFSAEFPKEGPSILRIQQVVRGDSAAYFCASSPEAGALPDTQYFGPGTRLTVL.